This entry concerns a single T cell receptor (beta chain). The germline V gene encodes CDR1 SGHRS and CDR2 YFSETQ. Trimming at V came to 4 bases and at J to 4 bases, leaving 9 bases not matched to a gene. The length of the CDR3 is 16 residues. Sequencing used immunoSEQ multiplex PCR; TCRdb keeps in-frame clones, though not all of them. The table lists a few million clones, approximately 94% of them singletons, with roughly 0.13% in the top ten. This entry comes from a study of shared clonotypes between healthy human individuals. The sequenced material came from naive CD4+ T cells sorted from blood. Subset given: CD45RA+ positively selected. The clonotype comes from a young man in good health. V usage is TRBV5-1 and J usage is TRBJ1-4, with TRBD1 identical over 8 bases. CDR3 in DNA: TGCGCCAGCAGCCAAACTACAGGGGGTGTTAATGAAAAACTGTTTTTT. It codes for CASSQTTGGVNEKLFF. Together with reference TRBV5-1 and TRBJ1-4, the CDR3 gives the full variable domain: KAGVTQTPRYLIKTRGQQVTLSCSPISGHRSVSWYQQTPGQGLQFLFEYFSETQRNKGNFPGRFSGRQFSNSRSEMNVSTLELGDSALYLCASSQTTGGVNEKLFFGSGTQLSVL.